This TCR beta chain was sequenced during a study of blood T cells in healthy people across ages. A second PCR of roughly 7 to 11 cycles used a sample-barcoded 5' primer and a J-beta primer mix. A single record per CDR3 protein comes from TCRdb applying MiXCR to the 5' RACE reads. The sample lists 1.5 million to 2 million distinct CDR3 sequences, about 28% occurring once. The CDR3 is made up of 13 amino acids. Trimming took off 3 bases at V and 6 bases at J, with 12 bases between the two ends. CDR1 is SQVTM, CDR2 ANQGSEA, per germline. The specimen was blood. The chain joins TRBV29-1 to TRBJ2-1; D call uncertain. The receptor was isolated from a woman in her twenties or thirties in good health. The CDR3 DNA is TGCAGCGTTGAGTACAGCCAGCGCAATGAGCAGTTCTTC. Translated: CSVEYSQRNEQFF.